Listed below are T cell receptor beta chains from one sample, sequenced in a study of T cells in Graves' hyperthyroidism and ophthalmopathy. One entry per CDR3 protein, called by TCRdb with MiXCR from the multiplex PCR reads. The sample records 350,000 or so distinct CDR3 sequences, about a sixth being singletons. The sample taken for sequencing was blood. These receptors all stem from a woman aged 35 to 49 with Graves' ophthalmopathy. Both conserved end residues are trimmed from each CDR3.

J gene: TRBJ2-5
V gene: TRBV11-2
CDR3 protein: ASSLDGTRGETQY

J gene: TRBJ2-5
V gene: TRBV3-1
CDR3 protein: ASSHGISKETRY

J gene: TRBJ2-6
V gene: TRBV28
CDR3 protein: ASSIASTGANVLT

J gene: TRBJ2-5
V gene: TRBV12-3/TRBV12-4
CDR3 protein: ASTAVGAGVQETQY

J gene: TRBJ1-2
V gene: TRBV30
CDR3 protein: AWSVQGINGYT

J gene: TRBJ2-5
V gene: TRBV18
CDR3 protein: ASSPNRLAGGQETQY

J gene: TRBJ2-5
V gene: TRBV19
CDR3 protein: ASTPGRTSGKETQY

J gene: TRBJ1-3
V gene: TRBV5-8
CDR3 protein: ASSLISRSGNTIY

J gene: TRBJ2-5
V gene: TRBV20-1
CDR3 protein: SAAPNGRDQETQY

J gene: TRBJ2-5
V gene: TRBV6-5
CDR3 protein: ASSLLPGETQY

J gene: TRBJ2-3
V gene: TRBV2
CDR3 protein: ASRRPTGLFAQY

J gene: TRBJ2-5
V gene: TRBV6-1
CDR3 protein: ASSRIRGVGPQETQY

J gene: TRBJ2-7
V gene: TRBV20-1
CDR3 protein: SAGTGRGGGPYEQY

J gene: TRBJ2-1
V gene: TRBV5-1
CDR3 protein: ASRIAAGEQF

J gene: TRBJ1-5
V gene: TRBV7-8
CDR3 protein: ASSTHNRGGSGQPQH

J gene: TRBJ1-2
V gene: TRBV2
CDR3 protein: ASQRTDNPYGYT

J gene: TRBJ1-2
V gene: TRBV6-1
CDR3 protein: ASRDLYGYT

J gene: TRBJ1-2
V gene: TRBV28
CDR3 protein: ASSLRRFDGYT

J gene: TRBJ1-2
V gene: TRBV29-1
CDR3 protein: SVDTGFSGYT

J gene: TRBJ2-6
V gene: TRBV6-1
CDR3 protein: ASRRDTGANVLT

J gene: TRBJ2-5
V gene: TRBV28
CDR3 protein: ASSSGSGGRETQY

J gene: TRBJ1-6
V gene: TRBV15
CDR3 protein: AAGGQSYSPLH

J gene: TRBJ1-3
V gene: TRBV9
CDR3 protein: ASSERDRISGNTIY

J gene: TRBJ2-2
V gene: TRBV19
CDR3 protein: ASWRGLNTGELF

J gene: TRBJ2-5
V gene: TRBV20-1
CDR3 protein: SAKTPGTQY

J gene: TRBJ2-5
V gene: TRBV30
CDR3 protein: AWSVRAGVGETQY

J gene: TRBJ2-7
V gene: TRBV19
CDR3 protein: ASSLDMSYEQY

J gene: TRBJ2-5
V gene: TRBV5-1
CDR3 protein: ASRYLAGWVRETQY

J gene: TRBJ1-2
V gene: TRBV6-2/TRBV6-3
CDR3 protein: ASSYEDSIYGYT

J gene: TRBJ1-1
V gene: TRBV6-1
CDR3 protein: ASTRGQGNTEAF

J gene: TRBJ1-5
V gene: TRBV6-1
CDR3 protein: ASNLYPQPNQPQH

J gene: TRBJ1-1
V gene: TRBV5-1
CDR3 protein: ASSLIPLGLGNTEAF

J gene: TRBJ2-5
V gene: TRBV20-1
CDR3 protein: SASPSGGVETQY

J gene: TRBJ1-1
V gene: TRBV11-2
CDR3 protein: ASSTGAGRAF

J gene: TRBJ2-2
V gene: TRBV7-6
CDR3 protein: ASSLSAEANTGELF

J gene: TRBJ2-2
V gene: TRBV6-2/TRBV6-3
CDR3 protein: ASSLTKTGELF

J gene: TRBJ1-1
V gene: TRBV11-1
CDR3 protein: ASSPSARGPNTEAF

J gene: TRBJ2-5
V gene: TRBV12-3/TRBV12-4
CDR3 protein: ASTPGGSALAGGTQY

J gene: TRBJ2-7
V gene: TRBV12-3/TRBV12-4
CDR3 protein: ASSFDFMGEQY

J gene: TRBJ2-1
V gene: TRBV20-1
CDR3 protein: SASPSGRGGEQF

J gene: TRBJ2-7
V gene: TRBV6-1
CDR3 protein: ASRLSVLGSYEQY

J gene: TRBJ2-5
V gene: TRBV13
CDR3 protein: ASSSPRGSVTEETQY

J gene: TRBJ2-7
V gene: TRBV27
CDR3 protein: ASSLQGLESYEQY

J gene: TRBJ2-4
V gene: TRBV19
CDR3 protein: ASSRNPGDHKNIQY

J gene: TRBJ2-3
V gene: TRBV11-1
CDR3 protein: ASSPAGGSTDTQY

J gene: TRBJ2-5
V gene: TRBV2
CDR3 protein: ASSEPRTVRETQH

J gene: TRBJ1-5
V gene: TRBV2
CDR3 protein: ASSLDRSGPWKPQH

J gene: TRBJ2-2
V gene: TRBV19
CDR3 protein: ASKLDTVGTGELF

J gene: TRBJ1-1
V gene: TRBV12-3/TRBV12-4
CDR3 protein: ASSPTGGITEAF

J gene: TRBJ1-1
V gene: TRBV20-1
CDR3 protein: SGGQEPMNTEAF

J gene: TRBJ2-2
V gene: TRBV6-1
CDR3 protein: ASKAGELF

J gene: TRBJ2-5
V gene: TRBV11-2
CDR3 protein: ASSLGGLAEETQY

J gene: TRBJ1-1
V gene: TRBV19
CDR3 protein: ASSEGLLRGAF

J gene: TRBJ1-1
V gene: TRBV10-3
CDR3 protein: AISEGSMNTEAF

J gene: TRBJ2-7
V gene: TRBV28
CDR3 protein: ASSTFTWGGGEQY

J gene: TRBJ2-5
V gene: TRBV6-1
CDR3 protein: ASSTYLGETQC

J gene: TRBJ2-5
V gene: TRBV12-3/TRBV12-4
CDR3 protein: ASSRSTSGSAETQY

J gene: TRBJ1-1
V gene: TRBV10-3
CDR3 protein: ATSTGVSNTEAF

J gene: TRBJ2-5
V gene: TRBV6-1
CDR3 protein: ASSRRAALRTQY

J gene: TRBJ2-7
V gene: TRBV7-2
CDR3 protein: ASSPGFDEQY